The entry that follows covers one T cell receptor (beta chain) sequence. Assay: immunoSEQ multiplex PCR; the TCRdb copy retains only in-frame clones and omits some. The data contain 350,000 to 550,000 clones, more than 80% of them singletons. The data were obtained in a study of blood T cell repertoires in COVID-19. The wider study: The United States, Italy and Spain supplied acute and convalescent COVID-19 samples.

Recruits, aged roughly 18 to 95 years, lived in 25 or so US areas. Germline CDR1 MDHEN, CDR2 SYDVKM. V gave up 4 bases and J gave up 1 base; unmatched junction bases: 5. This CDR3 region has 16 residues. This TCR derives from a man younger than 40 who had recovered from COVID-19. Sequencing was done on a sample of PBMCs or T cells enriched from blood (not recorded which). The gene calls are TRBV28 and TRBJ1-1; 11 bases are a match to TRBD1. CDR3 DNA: TGTGCCAGCAGTTCTGGACAGGGGGCAAGGAACACTGAAGCTTTCTTT. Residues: CASSSGQGARNTEAFF.